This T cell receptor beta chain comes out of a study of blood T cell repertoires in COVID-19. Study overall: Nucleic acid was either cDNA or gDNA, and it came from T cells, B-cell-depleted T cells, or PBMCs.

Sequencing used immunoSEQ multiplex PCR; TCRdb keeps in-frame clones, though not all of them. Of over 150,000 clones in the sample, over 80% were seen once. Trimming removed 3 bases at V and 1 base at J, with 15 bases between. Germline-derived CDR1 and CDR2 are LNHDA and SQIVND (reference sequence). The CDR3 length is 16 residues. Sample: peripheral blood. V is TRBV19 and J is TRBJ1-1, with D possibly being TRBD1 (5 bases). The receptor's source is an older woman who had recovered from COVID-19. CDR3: CASSIDTWGGNTEAFF. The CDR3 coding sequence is TGTGCCAGTAGTATTGACACGTGGGGGGGGAACACTGAAGCTTTCTTT.